The rows below give T cell receptor beta chains drawn from one sample of a study of CD8 T cells in ankylosing spondylitis. TCRdb processed the 5' RACE reads anew with MiXCR; each CDR3 protein has one entry. The table records around 440,000 distinct CDR3 sequences, roughly a sixth of them present only once. Sequencing was carried out using blood, either unsorted or a sorted T cell fraction (not recorded which). These receptors originate from a male donor with ankylosing spondylitis. CDR3s include the opening cysteine and the closing phenylalanine or tryptophan. D genes are given only for firm matches. Not every row has a clone size; where given, it reads once, few, many or a size class.

-	TRBV6-2/TRBV6-3	many	TRBJ2-7	CASSYSNTMTYEQYF	TGTGCCAGCAGTTACTCGAACACCATGACCTACGAGCAGTACTTC
-	TRBV12-3/TRBV12-4	many	TRBJ2-1	CASNPGTPSSYNEQFF	TGTGCCAGCAACCCAGGGACTCCGAGCTCCTACAATGAGCAGTTCTTC
-	TRBV7-2	-	TRBJ1-3	CASSPSGSRNTIYF	TGTGCCAGCAGCCCATCAGGGAGTAGAAACACCATATATTTT
-	TRBV15	many	TRBJ1-1	CATSRVWDTEAFF	TGTGCCACCAGCAGAGTTTGGGACACTGAAGCTTTCTTT
-	TRBV7-9	-	TRBJ1-1	CASSFTRDTEAFF	TGTGCCAGCAGCTTCACCAGGGACACTGAAGCTTTCTTT
-	TRBV18	few	TRBJ2-2	CASSPSVSRGSGELFF	TGTGCCAGCTCACCAAGCGTTTCGAGAGGCTCTGGGGAGCTGTTTTTT
-	TRBV2	-	TRBJ1-1	CASSEWALNTEAFF	TGTGCCAGCAGTGAATGGGCTTTGAACACTGAAGCTTTCTTT
TRBD1	TRBV11-2	-	TRBJ1-5	CASSSTGVMNQPQHF	TGTGCCAGCAGCTCCACAGGGGTAATGAATCAGCCCCAGCATTTT
-	TRBV18	-	TRBJ2-1	CASSDNSDNEQFF	TGTGCCAGCTCCGACAACAGCGACAATGAGCAGTTCTTC
-	TRBV5-1	-	TRBJ2-2	CASSKDRGGPGELFF	TGCGCCAGCAGCAAGGACAGAGGCGGGCCCGGGGAGCTGTTTTTT
-	TRBV20-1	few	TRBJ2-3	CSARGESTDTQYF	TGCAGTGCTAGAGGGGAAAGCACAGATACGCAGTATTTT
-	TRBV15	-	TRBJ1-4	CATSRDAVLREKLFF	TGTGCCACCAGCAGAGATGCGGTCCTTAGGGAAAAACTGTTTTTT
-	TRBV3-1	few	TRBJ2-2	CASSFMGNTGELFF	TGTGCCAGCAGCTTTATGGGAAACACCGGGGAGCTGTTTTTT
TRBD1	TRBV2	-	TRBJ2-1	CASRTGGRSDEQFF	TGTGCCAGCAGGACAGGGGGGAGGTCAGATGAGCAGTTCTTC
-	TRBV19	few	TRBJ1-6	CASSTGWGSGNSPLHF	TGTGCCAGTAGTACCGGTTGGGGATCTGGTAATTCACCCCTCCACTTT
TRBD2	TRBV20-1	many	TRBJ2-3	CSAPSGVSTDTQYF	TGCAGTGCACCTAGCGGGGTTAGCACAGATACGCAGTATTTT
TRBD1	TRBV20-1	-	TRBJ1-1	CSATLRNRGTEAFF	TGCAGTGCTACCCTACGGAACAGGGGCACTGAAGCTTTCTTT
TRBD1	TRBV18	-	TRBJ1-1	CASSPDRARNTEAFF	TGTGCCAGCTCACCTGACAGGGCCCGGAACACTGAAGCTTTCTTT
TRBD2	TRBV12-3/TRBV12-4	many	TRBJ2-2	CASSFSGGGSGELFF	TGTGCCAGCAGTTTTAGCGGGGGGGGATCCGGGGAGCTGTTTTTT
-	TRBV28	-	TRBJ1-6	CASSLWVSSYNSPLHF	TGTGCCAGCAGTTTATGGGTTAGCTCCTATAATTCACCCCTCCACTTT
-	TRBV10-3	few	TRBJ2-5	CAINSGGSETQYF	TGTGCCATCAACTCGGGGGGCAGCGAGACCCAGTACTTC
TRBD1	TRBV20-1	many	TRBJ2-5	CSATRDRGETQYF	TGCAGTGCTACCCGGGACAGGGGGGAGACCCAGTACTTC
-	TRBV7-3	-	TRBJ1-1	CASSLTGGPGATEAFF	TGTGCCAGCAGCTTAACCGGGGGGCCAGGGGCCACTGAAGCTTTCTTT
-	TRBV20-1	few	TRBJ1-2	CSAALGRGYTF	TGCAGTGCCGCCCTGGGGCGCGGCTACACCTTC
TRBD1	TRBV5-8	few	TRBJ2-7	CASSWNLDRANEQYF	TGTGCCAGCAGCTGGAACTTAGACAGGGCCAACGAGCAGTACTTC
TRBD1	TRBV28	-	TRBJ1-5	CASSGQGARDNQPQHF	TGTGCCAGCAGTGGGCAGGGGGCGCGAGACAATCAGCCCCAGCATTTT
TRBD1	TRBV28	few	TRBJ1-5	CASSLTDRDGQPQHF	TGTGCCAGCAGTTTGACAGACAGGGATGGTCAGCCCCAGCATTTT
TRBD2	TRBV10-3	few	TRBJ2-7	CAISELGLADEQYF	TGTGCCATCAGTGAGCTGGGACTAGCGGACGAGCAGTACTTC
TRBD1	TRBV7-6	-	TRBJ1-1	CASSFQTGSTEAFF	TGTGCCAGCAGCTTTCAGACAGGGAGTACTGAAGCTTTCTTT
-	TRBV5-1	few	TRBJ2-7	CASSSSRGEQYF	TGCGCCAGCAGTTCCTCTAGGGGCGAGCAGTACTTC
-	TRBV18	few	TRBJ2-1	CASSPGLDTSQLLGQFF	TGTGCCAGCTCACCAGGACTCGATACCTCCCAGCTTTTAGGGCAGTTCTTC
-	TRBV29-1	-	TRBJ1-1	CSVVKGRGAFF	TGCAGCGTTGTAAAAGGCAGGGGAGCTTTCTTT
-	TRBV12-3/TRBV12-4	-	TRBJ1-2	CASSRTPNWGYTF	TGTGCCAGCAGCCGGACGCCTAACTGGGGCTACACCTTC